The clone carrying this T cell receptor beta chain was detected once. Only in-frame clones appear in the TCRdb table, and some are missing; sequencing was by immunoSEQ multiplex PCR. In the table there are 120,000 to 150,000 clones, under 95% of which are singletons. The sample is drawn from a study of control samples from healthy donors and cancer patients. The V end was cut by 3 bases, the J end by 2 bases, with 11 bases between. Per the germline V gene, CDR1 is LNHDA and CDR2 is SQIVND (reference sequence). The CDR3 totals 14 residues. The chain employs TRBV19 and TRBJ2-7; no firm D call. The sequencing sample was made of blood. This TCR came from a man younger than 30 in good health. The CDR3 DNA follows: TGTGCCAGTAGTATCCAACTGGATACCTACGAGCAGTACTTC. This sequence encodes CASSIQLDTYEQYF.